This T cell receptor (beta chain) was sequenced in a study of T cell responses to AZD1222 COVID-19 vaccine. Findings and limits, study-wide: Every sample of the repertoires postdated the peak T cell response. Distributed over spike, vaccine-associated CD4 TCRs predominated at 160-218 and 743-854. Increases in Spike-specific TCR breadth and depth were seen after two AZD1222 doses.

Clones were sequenced by immunoSEQ multiplex PCR, and TCRdb holds only the in-frame ones, with some missing. Among about 27,000 clones, about nine tenths were seen once, and the ten largest hold about 8.8%. V shed 4 bases, J shed 2 bases, and the junction held 4 bases outside the gene matches. In germline, CDR1 is MNHEY, CDR2 SVGEGT. The CDR3 runs 15 residues. A note on this clone: Its specificity is not known.

The source material was peripheral blood, sampled 28 days after the second AZD1222 dose. The chain joins TRBV6-2 or TRBV6-3 to TRBJ2-7, with 11 bases lining up with TRBD2. The sequence came from an adult who received the AZD1222 COVID-19 vaccine. CDR3 bases: TGTGCCAGCAGTTTACTAGCGGGAGATCCCTACGAGCAGTACTTC. Its protein is CASSLLAGDPYEQYF.